This T cell receptor beta chain was retrieved from a study of T cells after yellow fever vaccination. Study-wide results and limits: Researchers report a weaker secondary response that nonetheless peaked faster, day 5 versus 15.

Universal primer sites and UMIs were introduced during 5'RACE template-switching synthesis of TCR cDNA. Each CDR3 protein is one row after TCRdb ran MiXCR on the 5' RACE reads. The profile covers some 290,000 distinct CDR3 sequences, with roughly 10% appearing a single time and approximately 3% taken by the ten largest. Germline-derived CDR1 and CDR2 are LGHNA and YNFKEQ. The CDR3 totals 16 residues. Trimming left V 0 bases short and J 4 bases short, with 13 bases between. This clonotype was seen repeatedly, ten times or more. Antigen: not known. The material sequenced was CD4+ T cells sorted from PBMCs, taken 45 days after the yellow fever booster vaccination. The clonotype originates from a man between 18 and 35 years old who received the YFV17D yellow fever vaccine. The chain links TRBV4-2 to TRBJ2-1; D unresolved. Here the CDR3 reads CASSQEMVSRYNEQFF. Written as DNA, the CDR3 is TGTGCCAGCAGCCAAGAAATGGTTTCTCGGTACAATGAGCAGTTCTTC.